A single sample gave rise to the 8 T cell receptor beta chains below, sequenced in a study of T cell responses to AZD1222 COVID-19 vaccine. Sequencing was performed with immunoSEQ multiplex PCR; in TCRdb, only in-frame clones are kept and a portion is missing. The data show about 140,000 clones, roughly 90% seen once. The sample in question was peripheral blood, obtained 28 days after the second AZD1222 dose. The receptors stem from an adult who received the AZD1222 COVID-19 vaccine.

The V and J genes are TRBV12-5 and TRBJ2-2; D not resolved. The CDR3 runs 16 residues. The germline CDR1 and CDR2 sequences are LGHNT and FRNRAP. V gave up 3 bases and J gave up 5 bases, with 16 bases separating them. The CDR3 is CASGLMDLFHTGELFF. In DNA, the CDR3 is TGTGCTAGTGGTTTAATGGACCTATTCCATACCGGGGAGCTGTTTTTT.

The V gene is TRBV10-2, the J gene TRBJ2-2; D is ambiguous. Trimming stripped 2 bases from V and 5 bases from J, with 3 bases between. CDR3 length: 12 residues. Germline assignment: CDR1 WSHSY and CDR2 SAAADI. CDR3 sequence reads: CASSEGTGELFF. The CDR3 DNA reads TGCGCCAGCAGTGAGGGGACCGGGGAGCTGTTTTTT.

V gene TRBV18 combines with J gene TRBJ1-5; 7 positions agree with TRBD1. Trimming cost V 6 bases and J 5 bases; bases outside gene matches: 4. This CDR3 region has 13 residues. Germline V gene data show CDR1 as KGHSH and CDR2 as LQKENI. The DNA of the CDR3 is TGTGCCAGCTCCCCAGGGGGGCATCAGCCCCAGCATTTT. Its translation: CASSPGGHQPQHF.

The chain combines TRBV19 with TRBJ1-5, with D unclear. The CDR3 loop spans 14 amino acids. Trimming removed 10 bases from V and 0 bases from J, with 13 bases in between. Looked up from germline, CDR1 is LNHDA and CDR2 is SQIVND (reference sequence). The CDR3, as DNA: TGTGCCACCTTACACGGATATAGCAATCAGCCCCAGCATTTT. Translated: CATLHGYSNQPQHF.

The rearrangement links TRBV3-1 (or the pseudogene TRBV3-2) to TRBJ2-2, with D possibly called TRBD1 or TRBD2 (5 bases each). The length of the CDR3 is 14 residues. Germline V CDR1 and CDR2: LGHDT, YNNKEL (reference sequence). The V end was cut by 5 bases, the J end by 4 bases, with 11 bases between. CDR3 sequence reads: CASSTGTGTGELFF. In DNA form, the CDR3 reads TGTGCCAGCAGCACCGGGACGGGCACCGGGGAGCTGTTTTTT.

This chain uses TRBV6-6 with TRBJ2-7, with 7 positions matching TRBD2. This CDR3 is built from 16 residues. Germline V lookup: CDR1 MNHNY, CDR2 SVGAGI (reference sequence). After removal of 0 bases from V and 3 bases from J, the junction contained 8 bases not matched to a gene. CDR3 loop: CASSYSATGGGYEQYF. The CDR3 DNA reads TGTGCCAGCAGTTACTCGGCCACGGGGGGAGGCTACGAGCAGTACTTC.

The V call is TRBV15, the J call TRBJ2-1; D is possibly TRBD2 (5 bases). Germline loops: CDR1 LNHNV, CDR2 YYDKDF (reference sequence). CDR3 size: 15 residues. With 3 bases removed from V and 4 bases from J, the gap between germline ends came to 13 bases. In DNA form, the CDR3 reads TGTGCCACCAGCAGTCGCCTCGAGGGTTACAATGAGCAGTTCTTC. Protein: CATSSRLEGYNEQFF.

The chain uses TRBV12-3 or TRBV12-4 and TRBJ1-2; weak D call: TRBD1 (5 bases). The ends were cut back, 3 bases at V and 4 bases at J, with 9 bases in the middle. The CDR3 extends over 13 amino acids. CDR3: CASSLQGAYGYTF. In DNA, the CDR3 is TGTGCCAGCAGTTTGCAGGGAGCCTATGGCTACACCTTC.